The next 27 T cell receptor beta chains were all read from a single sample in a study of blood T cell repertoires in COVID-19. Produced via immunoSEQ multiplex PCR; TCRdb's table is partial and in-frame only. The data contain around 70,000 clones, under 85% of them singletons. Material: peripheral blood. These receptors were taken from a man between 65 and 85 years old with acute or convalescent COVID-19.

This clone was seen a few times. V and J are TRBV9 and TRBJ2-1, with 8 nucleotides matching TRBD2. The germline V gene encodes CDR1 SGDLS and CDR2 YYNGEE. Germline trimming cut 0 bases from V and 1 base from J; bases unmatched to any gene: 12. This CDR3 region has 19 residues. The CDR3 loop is CASSVDGRAGSRSYNEQFF. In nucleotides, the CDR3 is TGTGCCAGCAGCGTAGACGGGAGGGCCGGATCGAGGTCCTACAATGAGCAGTTCTTC.

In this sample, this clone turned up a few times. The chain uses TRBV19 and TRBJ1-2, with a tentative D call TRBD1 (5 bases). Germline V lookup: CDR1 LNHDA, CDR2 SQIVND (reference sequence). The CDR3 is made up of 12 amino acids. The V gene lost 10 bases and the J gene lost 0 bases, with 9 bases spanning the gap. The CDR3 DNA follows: TGTGCCACGACAGATCCTAACTATGGCTACACCTTC. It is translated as CATTDPNYGYTF. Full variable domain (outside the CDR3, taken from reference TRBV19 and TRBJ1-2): DGGITQSPKYLFRKEGQNVTLSCEQNLNHDAMYWYRQDPGQGLRLIYYSQIVNDFQKGDIAEGYSVSREKKESFPLTVTSAQKNPTAFYLCATTDPNYGYTFGSGTRLTVV.

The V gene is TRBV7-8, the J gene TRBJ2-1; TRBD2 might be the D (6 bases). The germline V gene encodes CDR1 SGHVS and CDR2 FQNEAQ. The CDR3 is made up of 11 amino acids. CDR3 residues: CTSSPYNEQFF. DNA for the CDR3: TGTACTAGCTCCCCCTACAATGAGCAGTTCTTC.

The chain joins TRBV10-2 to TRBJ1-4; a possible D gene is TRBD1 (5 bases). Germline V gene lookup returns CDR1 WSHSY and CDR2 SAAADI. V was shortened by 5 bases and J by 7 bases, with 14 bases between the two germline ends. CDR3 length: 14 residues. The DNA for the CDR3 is TGCGCCAGCAGTCCATATACAGGCGGTGAAAAACTGTTTTTT. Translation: CASSPYTGGEKLFF.

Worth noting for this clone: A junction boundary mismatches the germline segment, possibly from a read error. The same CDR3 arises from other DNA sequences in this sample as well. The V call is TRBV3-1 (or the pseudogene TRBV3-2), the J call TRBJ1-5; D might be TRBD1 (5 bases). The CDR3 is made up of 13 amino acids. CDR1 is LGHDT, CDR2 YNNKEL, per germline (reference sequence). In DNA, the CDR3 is TGTGCCAGCAGCCAAGGGGGCAACCAGCCCCAGCATTTT. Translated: CASSQGGNQPQHF.

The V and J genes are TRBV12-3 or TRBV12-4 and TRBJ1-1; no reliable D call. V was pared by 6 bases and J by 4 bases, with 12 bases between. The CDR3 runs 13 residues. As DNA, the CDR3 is TGTGCCAGCAGGTCTCACGGAGGCACTGAAGCTTTCTTT. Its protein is CASRSHGGTEAFF.

The CDR3 coding sequence is TGCGCCAGCAGCTTGGGACTCGAGAACACCGGGGAGCTGTTTTTT. This translates into CASSLGLENTGELFF. The rearrangement uses TRBV5-1 and TRBJ2-2, with D unresolved. The V end lost 0 bases, the J end lost 1 base, and 7 bases lay between the germline ends. This CDR3 is built from 15 residues. The germline CDR1 and CDR2 sequences are SGHRS and YFSETQ.

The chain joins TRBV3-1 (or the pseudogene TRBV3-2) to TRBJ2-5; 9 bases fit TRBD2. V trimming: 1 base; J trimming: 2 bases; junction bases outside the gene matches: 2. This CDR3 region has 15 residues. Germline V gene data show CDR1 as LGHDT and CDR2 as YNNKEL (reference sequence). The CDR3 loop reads CASSQVAGGQETQYF. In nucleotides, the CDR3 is TGTGCCAGCAGCCAAGTGGCGGGAGGGCAAGAGACCCAGTACTTC.

DNA for the CDR3: TGTGCCAGCAGTACATACACTGAAGCTTTCTTT. Its translation: CASSTYTEAFF. The J gene is TRBJ1-1, the V gene TRBV28; D uncertain. Germline V gene sequence: CDR1 MDHEN, CDR2 SYDVKM. Trimming stripped 5 bases from V and 3 bases from J, with 4 bases between. CDR3 length: 11 amino acids.

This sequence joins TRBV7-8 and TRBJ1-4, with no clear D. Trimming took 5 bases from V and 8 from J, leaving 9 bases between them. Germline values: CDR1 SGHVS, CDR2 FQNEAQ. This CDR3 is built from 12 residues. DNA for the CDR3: TGTGCCAGCAGCCTCGCCAGGGAAAAACTGTTTTTT. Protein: CASSLAREKLFF.

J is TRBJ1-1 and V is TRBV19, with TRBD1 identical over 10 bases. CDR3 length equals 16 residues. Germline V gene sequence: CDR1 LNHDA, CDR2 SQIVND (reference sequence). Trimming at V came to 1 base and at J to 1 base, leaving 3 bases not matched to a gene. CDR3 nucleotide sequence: TGTGCCAGTAGTATAGGACAGGGGGCAGCGAACACTGAAGCTTTCTTT. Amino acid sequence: CASSIGQGAANTEAFF.

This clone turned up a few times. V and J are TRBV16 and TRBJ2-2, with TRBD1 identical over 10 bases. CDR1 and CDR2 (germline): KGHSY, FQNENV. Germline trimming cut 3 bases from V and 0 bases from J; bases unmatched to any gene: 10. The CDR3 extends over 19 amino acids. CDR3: CASSHSGQGPFANTGELFF. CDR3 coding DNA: TGTGCCAGCAGCCATTCGGGACAGGGGCCGTTCGCGAACACCGGGGAGCTGTTTTTT. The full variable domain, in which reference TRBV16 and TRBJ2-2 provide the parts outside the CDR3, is GEEVAQTPKHLVRGEGQKAKLYCAPIKGHSYVFWYQQVLKNEFKFLISFQNENVFDETGMPKERFSAKCLPNSPCSLEIQATKLEDSAVYFCASSHSGQGPFANTGELFFGEGSRLTVL.

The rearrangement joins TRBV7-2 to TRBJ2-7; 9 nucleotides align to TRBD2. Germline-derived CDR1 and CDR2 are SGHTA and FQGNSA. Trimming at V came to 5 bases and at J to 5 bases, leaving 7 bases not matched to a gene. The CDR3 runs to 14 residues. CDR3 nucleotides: TGTGCCAGCAGCAAGGGACTAGCCAACGACGAGCAGTACTTC. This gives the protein CASSKGLANDEQYF.

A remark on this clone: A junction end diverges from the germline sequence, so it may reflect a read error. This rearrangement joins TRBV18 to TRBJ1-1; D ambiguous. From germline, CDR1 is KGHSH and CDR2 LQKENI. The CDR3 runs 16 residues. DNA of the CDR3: TGTGCCAGCTCACGGGCCCCAGTCTCTCCGAACATTGAAGCTTTCTTT. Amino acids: CASSRAPVSPNIEAFF.

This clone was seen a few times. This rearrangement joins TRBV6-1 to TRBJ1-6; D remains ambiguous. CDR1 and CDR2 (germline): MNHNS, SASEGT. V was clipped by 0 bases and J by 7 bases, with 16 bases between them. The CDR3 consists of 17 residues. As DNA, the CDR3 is TGTGCCAGCAGTGAAGCGAGGGTAATCACGTTAAATTCACCCCTCCACTTT. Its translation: CASSEARVITLNSPLHF.

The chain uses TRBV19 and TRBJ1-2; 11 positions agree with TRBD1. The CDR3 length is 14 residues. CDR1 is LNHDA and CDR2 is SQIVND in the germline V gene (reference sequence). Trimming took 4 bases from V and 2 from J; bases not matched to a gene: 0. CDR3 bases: TGTGCCAGTAGTAGGACAGGGGGCAACTATGGCTACACCTTC. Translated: CASSRTGGNYGYTF.

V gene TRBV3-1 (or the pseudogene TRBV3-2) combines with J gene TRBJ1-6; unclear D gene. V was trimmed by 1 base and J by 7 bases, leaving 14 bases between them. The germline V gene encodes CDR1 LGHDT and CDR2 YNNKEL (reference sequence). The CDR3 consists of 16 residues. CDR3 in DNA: TGTGCCAGCAGCCAAGGTCATGGAGGGCTAAATTCACCCCTCCACTTT. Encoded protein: CASSQGHGGLNSPLHF.

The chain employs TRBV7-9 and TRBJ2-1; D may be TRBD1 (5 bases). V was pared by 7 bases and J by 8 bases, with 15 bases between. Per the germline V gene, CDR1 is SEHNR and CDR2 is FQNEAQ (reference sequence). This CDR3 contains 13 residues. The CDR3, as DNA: TGTGCCAGCATCCCGGCAGGGCTCGATGAGCAGTTCTTC. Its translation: CASIPAGLDEQFF.

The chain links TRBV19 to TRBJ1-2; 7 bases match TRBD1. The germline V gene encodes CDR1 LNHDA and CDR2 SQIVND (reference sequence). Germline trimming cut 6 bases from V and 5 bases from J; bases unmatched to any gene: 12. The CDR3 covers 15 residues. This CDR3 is CASRPATGPIYGYTF. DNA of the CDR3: TGTGCCAGTAGACCCGCGACAGGGCCCATTTATGGCTACACCTTC.

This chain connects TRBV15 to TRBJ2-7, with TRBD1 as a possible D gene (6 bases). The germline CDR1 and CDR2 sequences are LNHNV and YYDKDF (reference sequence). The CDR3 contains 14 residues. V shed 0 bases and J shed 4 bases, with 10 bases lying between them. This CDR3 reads CATSRDQGWYEQYF. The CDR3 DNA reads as TGTGCCACCAGCAGAGATCAGGGGTGGTACGAGCAGTACTTC.

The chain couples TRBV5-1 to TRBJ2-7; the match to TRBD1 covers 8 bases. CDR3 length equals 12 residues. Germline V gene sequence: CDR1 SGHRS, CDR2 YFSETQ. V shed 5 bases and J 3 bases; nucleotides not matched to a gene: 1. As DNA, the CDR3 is TGCGCCAGCAGAGGACAGGGCTACGAGCAGTACTTC. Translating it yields CASRGQGYEQYF.

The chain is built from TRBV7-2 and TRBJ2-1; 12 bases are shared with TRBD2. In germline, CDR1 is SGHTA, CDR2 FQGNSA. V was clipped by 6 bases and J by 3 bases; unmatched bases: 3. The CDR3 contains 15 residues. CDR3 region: CASRSSGRVYNEQFF. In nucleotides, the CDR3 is TGTGCCAGCAGATCTAGCGGGAGGGTCTACAATGAGCAGTTCTTC.

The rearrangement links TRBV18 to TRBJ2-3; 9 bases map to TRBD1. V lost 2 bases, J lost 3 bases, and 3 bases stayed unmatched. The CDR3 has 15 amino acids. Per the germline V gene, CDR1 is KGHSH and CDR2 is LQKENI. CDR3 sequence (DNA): TGTGCCAGCTCACCAACCGGGACAGGGACAGATACGCAGTATTTT. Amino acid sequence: CASSPTGTGTDTQYF.

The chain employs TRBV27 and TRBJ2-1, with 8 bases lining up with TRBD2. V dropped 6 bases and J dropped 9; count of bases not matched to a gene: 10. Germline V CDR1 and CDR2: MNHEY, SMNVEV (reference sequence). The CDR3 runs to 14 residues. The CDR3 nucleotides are TGTGCCAGCAGCCTCCTTAGTCTAGCGGGTGAGCAGTTCTTC. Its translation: CASSLLSLAGEQFF.

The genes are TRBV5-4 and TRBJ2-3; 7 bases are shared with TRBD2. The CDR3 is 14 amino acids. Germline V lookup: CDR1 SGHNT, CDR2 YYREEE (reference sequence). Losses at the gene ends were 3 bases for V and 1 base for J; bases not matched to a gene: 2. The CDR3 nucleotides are TGTGCCAGCAGCTCAACTAGCGGCACAGATACGCAGTATTTT. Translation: CASSSTSGTDTQYF.

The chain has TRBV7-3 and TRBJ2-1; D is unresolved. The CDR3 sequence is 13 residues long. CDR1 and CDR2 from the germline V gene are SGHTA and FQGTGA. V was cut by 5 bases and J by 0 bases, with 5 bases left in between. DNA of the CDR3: TGTGCCAGCAGCCTCAGCTCCTACAATGAGCAGTTCTTC. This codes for CASSLSSYNEQFF.

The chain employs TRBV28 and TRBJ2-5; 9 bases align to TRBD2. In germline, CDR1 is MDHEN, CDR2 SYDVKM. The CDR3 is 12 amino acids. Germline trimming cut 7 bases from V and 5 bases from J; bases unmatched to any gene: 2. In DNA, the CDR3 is TGTGCCAGCATGCGGGGGGGCGAGACCCAGTACTTC. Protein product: CASMRGGETQYF.